The 2 T cell receptor beta chains given below trace back to one sample, sequenced in a study of blood T cell repertoires in COVID-19. Measured with immunoSEQ multiplex PCR; TCRdb has only the in-frame clones, and not every one. Among more than 75,000 clones listed, around nine tenths were seen once. The sequenced sample consisted of peripheral blood. The receptors shown here come from a woman in her 70s with acute or convalescent COVID-19.

The CDR3 loop reads CSASLNEQFF. Written as DNA, the CDR3 is TGCAGTGCTAGCCTAAATGAGCAGTTCTTC. The rearrangement joins TRBV20-1 to TRBJ2-1; D is unresolved. Trimming stripped 3 bases from V and 7 bases from J, with 4 bases between. CDR1 is DFQATT and CDR2 is SNEGSKA in the germline V gene (reference sequence). The CDR3 has 10 amino acids.

This clone was picked up a small number of times. The rearrangement joins TRBV27 to TRBJ1-5; tentative D call: TRBD1 (6 bases). The CDR3 spans 14 residues. V lost 5 bases to trimming and J lost 6 bases, with 14 bases between them. From germline, CDR1 is MNHEY and CDR2 SMNVEV (reference sequence). CDR3 nucleotide sequence: TGTGCCAGCAGTCCGCAGGGGCATGTTCAGCCCCAGCATTTT. Residues: CASSPQGHVQPQHF.